This passage covers 12 T cell receptor beta chains from one sample sequenced in a study of blood T cell repertoires in COVID-19. Method: immunoSEQ multiplex PCR; TCRdb's copy keeps in-frame clones and lacks some. There are 350,000 or so clones in the sample; about 88% occur only once, and approximately 1% lies in the top ten. Sequenced input: PBMCs or T cells enriched from blood (not recorded which). The origin of the receptors is a woman between 25 and 40 years old who had been exposed to COVID-19.

The CDR3 DNA sequence: TGCAGCGTTGACCTAACCGGCGGACAGGGGGTCTTTGGGACCGGGGAGCTGTTTTTT. The encoded protein is CSVDLTGGQGVFGTGELFF. The V call is TRBV29-1, the J call TRBJ2-2; the match to TRBD1 covers 10 bases. This CDR3 is built from 19 residues. Germline trimming cut 3 bases from V and 5 bases from J; bases unmatched to any gene: 18. Germline V lookup: CDR1 SQVTM, CDR2 ANQGSEA.

The genes are TRBV5-1 and TRBJ2-5; 9 positions agree with TRBD1. From germline, CDR1 is SGHRS and CDR2 YFSETQ. There are 17 residues in the CDR3. V was clipped by 0 bases and J by 6 bases; unmatched bases: 12. This chain's CDR3 is CASSLGARDRAHKTQYF. CDR3 coding DNA: TGCGCCAGCAGCTTGGGGGCCCGGGACAGGGCACATAAGACCCAGTACTTC.

V is TRBV30 and J is TRBJ1-3; D perhaps matches TRBD1 (5 bases). Germline-derived CDR1 and CDR2 are GTSNPN and SVGIG (reference sequence). Trimming shortened V by 0 bases and J by 6 bases, and 12 bases separated the two germline ends. CDR3 length: 14 residues. The CDR3 sequence: CAWSVGGLENTIYF. The CDR3 DNA sequence: TGTGCCTGGAGTGTGGGGGGGTTGGAAAACACCATATATTTT.

The gene calls are TRBV27 and TRBJ2-7; D is unclear. Germline-derived CDR1 and CDR2 are MNHEY and SMNVEV (reference sequence). The ends were cut back, 6 bases at V and 7 bases at J, with 13 bases in the middle. The CDR3 is 12 residues long. In DNA, the CDR3 is TGTGCCAGCAGCTCCCCGCTACGTGAGCAGTACTTC. Translation gives CASSSPLREQYF.

This clone occurred a few times. This rearrangement joins TRBV4-2 to TRBJ2-7; 8 bases map to TRBD1. Germline CDR1 and CDR2: LGHNA and YNFKEQ. The CDR3 contains 17 residues. Losses at the gene ends were 1 base for V and 4 bases for J; bases not matched to a gene: 12. The CDR3: CASSQGAGQGPSYEQYF. CDR3 nucleotides: TGTGCCAGCAGCCAAGGAGCAGGACAGGGCCCTTCTTACGAGCAGTACTTC.

This clone showed up just once. V gene TRBV19 combines with J gene TRBJ2-7; the match to TRBD1 covers 9 bases. The germline CDR1 and CDR2 sequences are LNHDA and SQIVND (reference sequence). Germline trimming cut 5 bases from V and 5 bases from J; bases unmatched to any gene: 10. The CDR3 is 15 amino acids. The CDR3 DNA reads as TGTGCCAGTAGTCTTCCGGGACAGGGCTATAACGAGCAGTACTTC. Protein: CASSLPGQGYNEQYF.

The chain links TRBV3-1 (or the pseudogene TRBV3-2) to TRBJ2-5; 8 nucleotides agree with TRBD2. V shed 1 base and J 5 bases; nucleotides not matched to a gene: 6. This CDR3 spans 15 amino acids. Per germline, CDR1 LGHDT and CDR2 YNNKEL (reference sequence). CDR3 protein: CASSQGTSLQETQYF. CDR3 coding DNA: TGTGCCAGCAGCCAAGGGACTAGCTTACAGGAGACCCAGTACTTC.

This rearrangement joins TRBV7-6 to TRBJ2-5; 10 positions match TRBD2. CDR1 SGHVS and CDR2 FNYEAQ come from the germline V gene. The CDR3 contains 16 residues. With 4 bases clipped from V and 3 bases from J, the junction kept 8 bases outside the gene matches. The DNA of the CDR3 is TGTGCCAGCAGCTCCCTACTAGCGGGGCCGAAAGAGACCCAGTACTTC. This sequence encodes CASSSLLAGPKETQYF.

This clone was observed a single time. CDR3 sequence: CASSLAGTGYDGYTF. CDR3 coding DNA: TGCGCCAGCAGCTTGGCCGGGACAGGGTATGATGGCTACACCTTC. The chain has TRBV5-1 and TRBJ1-2, with 9 positions matching TRBD1. V lost 0 bases and J lost 6; bases outside the gene matches: 6. This CDR3 is 15 amino acids long. Germline-derived CDR1 and CDR2 are SGHRS and YFSETQ.

This clone has more than one count but fewer than ten. This chain uses TRBV12-3 or TRBV12-4 with TRBJ2-1, with a possible D match to TRBD2 (5 bases). This CDR3 comprises 12 residues. Trimming took off 3 bases at V and 9 bases at J, with 9 bases between the two ends. CDR3 DNA sequence: TGTGCCAGCAGTTTCTTGAGGGTTGAGCAGTTCTTC. This encodes CASSFLRVEQFF.

This chain connects TRBV16 to TRBJ2-1; TRBD1 matches 12 bases. There are 14 residues in the CDR3. CDR1 is KGHSY and CDR2 is FQNENV in the germline V gene. V lost 2 bases and J lost 10; bases outside the gene matches: 3. The CDR3 loop reads CASSQPGTGGEQFF. In DNA form, the CDR3 reads TGTGCCAGCAGCCAACCCGGGACAGGGGGCGAGCAGTTCTTC.

In DNA form, the CDR3 reads TGTGCCACCTTTTCTCCTAACTATGGCTACACCTTC. Amino acid sequence: CATFSPNYGYTF. The V call is TRBV24-1, the J call TRBJ1-2; no clear D gene. Germline CDR1 and CDR2: KGHDR and SFDVKD. This CDR3 comprises 12 residues. V lost 9 bases and J lost 0, with 7 bases in between.